This T cell receptor (beta chain) stems from a study of T-cell memory formation after mild COVID-19. Study background: Largely donor-specific sequence clusters came from a couple of donors.

CDR1 is MNHEY, CDR2 SVGEGT, per germline. V gave up 2 bases and J gave up 3 bases, with 14 bases separating them. CDR3 length equals 16 residues. Each CDR3 protein gets one entry after TCRdb re-called the 5' RACE reads with MiXCR. Of 180,000 or so distinct CDR3 sequences listed, about 9.9% are singletons. Study findings and constraints: CD4+ clones that contracted lay mainly in CM and EM; CD8+ ones lay in EMRA.

This clonotype showed up many times. What it binds is unknown. Sequencing used PBMCs or a T cell subset sorted from them (not recorded which). V is TRBV6-2 or TRBV6-3 and J is TRBJ2-1; D is uncertain. This clonotype originated in a man younger than 35 who had mild COVID-19 (a few samples of this study predate the infection). Cell type and time point are not known. CDR3 coding DNA: TGTGCCAGCAGTTACCTTTCGGCCCGCTACTACAATGAGCAGTTCTTC. The encoded protein is CASSYLSARYYNEQFF.